This TCR beta chain was sequenced for a study of blood T cell repertoires in COVID-19 (TCRdb year 2020). Regarding the study in general: Collaborator samples came from the United States, Italy and Spain and covered acute and convalescent phases of COVID-19. Subjects who had been exposed to COVID-19, were actively infected with it, or had recovered from it provided the deeply sampled blood TCRbeta repertoires that made up the dataset. HLA class I and class II types, where available, came from metadata supplied by the sample provider rather than from assay-based typing. Samples were obtained from the ongoing ImmuneRACE study (first 160 participants) and from approximately 1,200 subjects provided by 6 global collaborators. The material from the prospective study consisted of cDNA or gDNA derived from T cells, B-cell-depleted T cells, or PBMCs. The repertoires were released in a freely available public database meant as a resource for research on the immune response to SARS-CoV-2. A de-identified subject ID, COVID-19 status, age in years and sex were almost always included in the sample metadata. Study-wide conclusions, independent of this receptor: How much clinical and demographic metadata was included differed by source and by participant, and the metadata was provided uncurated.

Inclusive of the bounding cysteine and phenylalanine, the CDR3 is 13 residues long. The sequence is cut down to CDR3 DNA, 39 bases in frame from base 1. Trimmed from V: 6 bases; trimmed from J: 6 bases; junction bases lacking a gene match: 8. Looking up the germline V gene yields CDR1 KGHSH and CDR2 LQKENI. As to this clone: The antigen this receptor binds is unknown. Per-base qualities were not stored, and no clone one base away is much larger.

The immunoSEQ Assay, a bias-controlled multiplex PCR, was used to amplify TCRbeta CDR3 regions from genomic DNA. Per the authors' processing: The number of nucleated cells in each sample was estimated from the amplification of reference gene primers within the assay. To quantify the absolute abundance of each unique TCRbeta CDR3 rearrangement, sequence reads were collapsed and filtered. Productive Simpson clonality was computed per sample as the square root of Simpson's diversity index over productive rearrangements. The table comes from immuneACCESS by way of TCRdb, which keeps in-frame sequences with V and J called. Part of the clones is missing from these tables; in studies checked, under half for an unresolved V gene and the rest for unknown reasons. D and trimming were read from the DNA, whereas the V and J calls and clone size are those reported in that table. The table for this sample lists some 170,000 clones; roughly 81% of them were counted only once. Together, the top ten hold approximately 0.99% of the sample.

Whole blood was collected in K2EDTA tubes by collaborating institutions according to the institutions' own protocols. For TCRbeta analysis, collaborators shipped samples in one of three forms: frozen whole blood, isolated PBMCs, or DNA extracted from either of those sample types. The rearrangement joined TRBV18 to TRBJ2-7; TRBD1 fits 7 bases in the junction. The source of this sequence is a middle-aged man with acute or convalescent COVID-19. Material for sequencing was peripheral blood. The bases are TGTGCCAGCTCCCCAGGTACAGGGGCCGAGCAGTACTTC. It encodes CASSPGTGAEQYF. Reference TRBV18 and TRBJ2-7 genes cover what lies past the CDR3, so the full variable domain is NAGVMQNPRHLVRRRGQEARLRCSPMKGHSHVYWYRQLPEEGLKFMVYLQKENIIDESGMPKERFSAEFPKEGPSILRIQQVVRGDSAAYFCASSPGTGAEQYFGPGTRLTVT.